What follows is one T cell receptor beta chain and its context. The data were taken from a study of cytomegalovirus exposure and HLA in healthy donors. PCR amplification relied on 60 Vbeta primers (plus 13 Jbeta primers). TCRdb's copy holds only in-frame clones and misses some; the assay was immunoSEQ multiplex PCR. The sample's table shows about 130,000 clones. Source material: PBMCs. The sequence was collected from a woman aged 60-70 years in good health and CMV-seronegative.

CDR3 amino acids: CASSVGQADRGFLYEQYF. In DNA form, the CDR3 reads TGTGCCAGCAGCGTAGGGCAGGCGGACAGGGGATTTCTCTACGAGCAGTACTTC. The V call is TRBV9, the J call TRBJ2-7, with TRBD1 matching over 9 bases. Germline V gene lookup returns CDR1 SGDLS and CDR2 YYNGEE. The CDR3 is made up of 18 amino acids. V shed 0 bases and J 3 bases; nucleotides not matched to a gene: 13. The variable domain in full, with the rest retrieved from reference TRBV9 and TRBJ2-7, is DSGVTQTPKHLITATGQRVTLRCSPRSGDLSVYWYQQSLDQGLQFLIQYYNGEERAKGNILERFSAQQFPDLHSELNLSSLELGDSALYFCASSVGQADRGFLYEQYFGPGTRLTVT.